This TCR beta chain was sequenced during a study of cytomegalovirus exposure and HLA in healthy donors. V shed 4 bases and J 1 base; nucleotides not matched to a gene: 6. The CDR3 extends over 16 amino acids. Germline CDR1 is MRHNA and CDR2 is SNTAGT. Amplification used 60 Vbeta primers and 13 Jbeta primers. The table came from immunoSEQ multiplex PCR; TCRdb's copy has only in-frame clones and leaves some out. Among fewer than 350,000 clones listed, approximately 90% were seen once. The receptor was derived from a woman under 30 in good health and CMV-seronegative. The material sequenced was PBMCs. The V gene is TRBV6-4, the J gene TRBJ2-1; 8 bases line up with TRBD2. The CDR3 sequence is CASSAQAGVSYNEQFF. The CDR3 coding sequence is TGTGCCAGCAGTGCCCAAGCGGGGGTGTCCTACAATGAGCAGTTCTTC.